This T cell receptor beta chain was observed in a study of OX40 agonist ivuxolimab in advanced cancers. Across the whole study: Patients' therapy was ivuxolimab, an antibody that acts as an agonist of OX40 (CD134). Every 2 weeks, patients got intravenous ivuxolimab at one of six dose levels (0.01-10 mg/kg).

In this sample, this clone turned up once. What it binds is unknown. Overall study results and limits: The work left the antigen specificity of expanded peripheral T cells undetermined.

Samples of blood were obtained at baseline, on cycle 4 day 1, and on cycle 7 day 1. Clones were read by immunoSEQ multiplex PCR, and TCRdb kept only the in-frame ones, dropping some. The table records roughly 30,000 clones, 85% to 95% of them present only once. V was pared by 1 base and J by 1 base, with 4 bases between. CDR1 is SGHTA and CDR2 is FQGNSA in the germline V gene. This CDR3 is 13 amino acids long. The genes are TRBV7-2 and TRBJ2-5; D gene ambiguous. The sample here was CD4+ or CD8+ T cells sorted from blood, taken in a trial of the OX40 agonist ivuxolimab. The clonotype was recovered from an adult with an advanced solid tumor such as melanoma, head and neck, liver or kidney cancer. This CDR3 is CASSLVIQETQYF. For the CDR3, the DNA is TGTGCCAGCAGCTTAGTGATCCAAGAGACCCAGTACTTC.